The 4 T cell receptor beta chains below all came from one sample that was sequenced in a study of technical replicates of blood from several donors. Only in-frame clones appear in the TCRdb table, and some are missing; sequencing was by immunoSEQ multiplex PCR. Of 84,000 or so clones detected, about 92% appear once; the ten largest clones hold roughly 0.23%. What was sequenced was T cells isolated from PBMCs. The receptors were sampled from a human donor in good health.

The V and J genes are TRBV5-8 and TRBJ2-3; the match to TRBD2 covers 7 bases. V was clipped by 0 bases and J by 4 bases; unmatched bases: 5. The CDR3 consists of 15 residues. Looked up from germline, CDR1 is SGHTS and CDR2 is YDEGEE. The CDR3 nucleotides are TGTGCCAGCAGCTTGGGTCGGGGAGGGCCAGATACGCAGTATTTT. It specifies CASSLGRGGPDTQYF.

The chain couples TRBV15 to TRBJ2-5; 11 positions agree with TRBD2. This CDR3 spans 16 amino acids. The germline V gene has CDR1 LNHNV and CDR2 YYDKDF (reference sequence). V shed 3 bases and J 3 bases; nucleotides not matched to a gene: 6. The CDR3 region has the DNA TGTGCCACCAGCAGGGCAGGTAGCGGGGGGGAAGAGACCCAGTACTTC. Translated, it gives CATSRAGSGGEETQYF.

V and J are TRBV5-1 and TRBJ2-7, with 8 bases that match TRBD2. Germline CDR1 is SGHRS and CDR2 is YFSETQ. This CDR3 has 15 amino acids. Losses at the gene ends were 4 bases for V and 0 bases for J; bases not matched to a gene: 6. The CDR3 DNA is TGCGCCAGCAGCCCAACTAGCGGCCCCTCCTACGAGCAGTACTTC. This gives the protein CASSPTSGPSYEQYF.

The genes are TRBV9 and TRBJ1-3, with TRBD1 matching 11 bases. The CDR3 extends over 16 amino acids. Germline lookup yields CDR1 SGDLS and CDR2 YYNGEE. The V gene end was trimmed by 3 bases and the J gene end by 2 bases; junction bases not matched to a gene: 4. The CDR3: CASSDGGQGAGNTIYF. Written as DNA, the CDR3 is TGTGCCAGCAGCGATGGGGGACAGGGGGCTGGAAACACCATATATTTT.